This T cell receptor (beta chain) was recovered during a study of blood T cell repertoires in COVID-19. Study-level background: Spain, Italy and the United States supplied samples that represented acute and convalescent COVID-19.

CDR3 size: 14 residues. The germline gives CDR1 SGDLS, CDR2 YYNGEE. V was clipped by 7 bases and J by 1 base, with 13 bases between them. Sequencing used immunoSEQ multiplex PCR; TCRdb keeps in-frame clones, though not all of them. The sample holds 70,000 to 95,000 clones; 85% to 95% are singletons and the top ten take approximately 6%. The origin of this receptor is an older woman with active COVID-19. Sequenced input: peripheral blood. This chain uses TRBV9 with TRBJ2-3; D possibly corresponds to TRBD1 (6 bases). CDR3 DNA sequence: TGTGCCAGCGGCGAGGGGGTGGGCACAGATACGCAGTATTTT. Protein sequence: CASGEGVGTDTQYF. The full variable domain, with the rest looked up from reference TRBV9 and TRBJ2-3, is DSGVTQTPKHLITATGQRVTLRCSPRSGDLSVYWYQQSLDQGLQFLIQYYNGEERAKGNILERFSAQQFPDLHSELNLSSLELGDSALYFCASGEGVGTDTQYFGPGTRLTVL.